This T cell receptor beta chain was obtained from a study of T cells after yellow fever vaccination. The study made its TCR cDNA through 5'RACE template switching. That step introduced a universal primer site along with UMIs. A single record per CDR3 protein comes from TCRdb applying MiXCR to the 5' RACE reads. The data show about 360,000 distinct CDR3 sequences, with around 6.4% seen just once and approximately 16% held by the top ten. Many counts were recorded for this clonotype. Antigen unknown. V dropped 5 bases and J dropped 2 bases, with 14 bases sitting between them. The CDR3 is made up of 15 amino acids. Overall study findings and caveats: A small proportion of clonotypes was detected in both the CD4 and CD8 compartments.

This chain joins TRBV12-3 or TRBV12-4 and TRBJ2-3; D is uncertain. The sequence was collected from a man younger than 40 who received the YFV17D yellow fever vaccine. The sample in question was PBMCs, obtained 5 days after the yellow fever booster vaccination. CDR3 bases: TGTGCCAGCAGTGGCTGGCACAGAGCCACAGATACGCAGTATTTT. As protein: CASSGWHRATDTQYF.